Reported below is one T cell receptor (beta chain). Antigen: not known. Amplification of TCRalpha and TCRbeta cDNA involved two nested PCRs that ran for approximately 16 and 9 cycles. TCRdb reworked the 5' RACE reads into one entry per CDR3 protein, no DNA. In all, the sample yields 310,000 or so distinct CDR3 sequences. The CDR3 has 14 residues. Germline V CDR1 and CDR2: SGHKS, YYEKEE (reference sequence). This entry comes from a study of monozygotic twins with inflammatory bowel disease. Study results and caveats: Findings did not support one strong IBD-associated signal or clonotype. Distinction of different T cell subtypes was not possible.

The sequence was collected from a human donor with ulcerative colitis or Crohn's disease, or a healthy co-twin of an affected twin (not recorded which). Source material: blood. V usage is TRBV5-5 and J usage is TRBJ1-4; TCRdb designates TRBD1, a call that cannot be tested without DNA. The CDR3 is CASSLVVGGEKLFF.